There are a few counts of the clone carrying this T cell receptor beta chain. As yet, its antigen is unknown. The data derive from a study of T cell repertoires in cytomegalovirus infection. Study-level findings and limits: The response measured ex vivo was dominated by TCR beta clonotypes (HLA-C-restricted and CMV-specific). Identification of carriers of CMV plus the relevant HLA was performed using cumulative public TCR beta family frequency.

This CDR3 contains 13 residues. V was trimmed by 5 bases and J by 5 bases, leaving 12 bases between them. Looked up from germline, CDR1 is SGHTA and CDR2 is FQGNSA. TCRdb independently ran MiXCR on the reads; one entry per CDR3 protein. The sample holds around 200,000 distinct CDR3 sequences; approximately 17% are singletons and the top ten take approximately 26%. The receptor was isolated from a human donor in good health (CMV status not recorded). Some clones in this sample may be carry-over from other donors' samples. Sequenced: CD8+ T cells from PBMCs. The rearrangement links TRBV7-2 to TRBJ2-5; D is uncertain. The CDR3 loop is CASSPDLLETQYF. DNA of the CDR3: TGTGCCAGCAGCCCTGACCTTTTGGAGACCCAGTACTTC.